This TCR beta chain is from a study of sequential checkpoint blockade in melanoma. Germline-derived CDR1 and CDR2 are SGHNT and YENEEA. The CDR3 extends over 15 amino acids. J lost 5 bases, V lost 1 base, and 5 bases had no gene match. Sequenced by immunoSEQ multiplex PCR; TCRdb stores in-frame clones only, minus some. The table includes approximately 22,000 clones, roughly four fifths detected once. Concerning this clone: This same CDR3 is encoded by further DNA sequences in the sample.

The treatment is: randomized to nivolumab then ipilimumab (arm A) or the reverse (arm B). The source material was CD8+ T cells sorted from blood (inferred from file names), sampled from a patient given nivolumab and ipilimumab in sequence. The V gene is TRBV11-3, the J gene TRBJ2-1; 7 nucleotides line up with TRBD2. The TCR originated in a human donor with melanoma. As DNA, the CDR3 is TGTGCCAGCAGCTTAGGGCTAGCGGAGAACAATGAGCAGTTCTTC. It is translated as CASSLGLAENNEQFF. Together with reference TRBV11-3 and TRBJ2-1, the CDR3 gives the full variable domain: EAGVVQSPRYKIIEKKQPVAFWCNPISGHNTLYWYLQNLGQGPELLIRYENEEAVDDSQLPKDRFSAERLKGVDSTLKIQPAELGDSAVYLCASSLGLAENNEQFFGPGTRLTVL.